Listed below are T cell receptor beta chains from one sample, sequenced in a study of shared clonotypes between healthy human individuals. Sequencing used immunoSEQ multiplex PCR; TCRdb keeps in-frame clones, though not all of them. The table includes some 2,100,000 clones, 90% to 96% detected once. What was sequenced was naive CD4+ T cells sorted from blood. Receptors were obtained from a man younger than 30 in good health. CDR3s include the opening cysteine and the closing phenylalanine or tryptophan. The D gene is left open where the match is weak. Clone size appears in some rows only: once, few, many, or a class for an expanded clone.

>.|TRBV29-1|.|TRBJ1-2
TGCAGCGGTTCGGGACAAACAATGGAGGGCTACACCTTC
CSGSGQTMEGYTF
>.|TRBV7-9|.|TRBJ1-1
TGTGCCAGCAGCTTATTCAGGGAAGCTTTCTTT
CASSLFREAFF
>.|TRBV6-6|.|TRBJ1-6
TGTGCCAGCAGTCAATGGGAGAGCTCCTATAATTCACCCCTCCACTTT
CASSQWESSYNSPLHF
>.|TRBV27|.|TRBJ2-7
TGTGCCAGCAGTTTAAAACAGGGAGGCCCCTACGAGCAGTACTTC
CASSLKQGGPYEQYF
>TRBD2|TRBV7-2|.|TRBJ2-3
TGTGCCAGCAGCTTAGTAGCGGGAATAACAGATACGCAGTATTTT
CASSLVAGITDTQYF
>.|TRBV9|.|TRBJ1-1
TGTGCCAGCAGCGGAGCGCAGGGGTTTACTGAAGCTTTCTTT
CASSGAQGFTEAFF
>.|TRBV6-5|.|TRBJ2-7
TGTGCCAGCCGGGCCGGCGGCTACAACGAGCAGTACTTC
CASRAGGYNEQYF
>.|TRBV4-1|.|TRBJ2-1
TGCGCCAGCAAGCCTGGCGGGCTGGGGTCCTACAATGAGCAGTTCTTC
CASKPGGLGSYNEQFF
>.|TRBV29-1|.|TRBJ2-1
TGCAGCGGAAAAAGGGGGGGTGAGCAGTTCTTC
CSGKRGGEQFF
>.|TRBV30|.|TRBJ1-1
TGTGCCTGGAGTCCAGGGTTGTCGAACACTGAAGCTTTCTTT
CAWSPGLSNTEAFF
>TRBD1|TRBV28|.|TRBJ2-5
TGTGCCAGCAGCCGGGACAGGGTTGGGCAGACCCAGTACTTC
CASSRDRVGQTQYF
>.|TRBV7-2|.|TRBJ1-3
TGTGCCAGCAGCTTAGCTAGGGCTACCTCTGGAAACACCATATATTTT
CASSLARATSGNTIYF
>.|TRBV5-1|.|TRBJ2-1
TGCGCCAGCTACAGGGATAATGAGCAGTTCTTC
CASYRDNEQFF
>.|TRBV27|.|TRBJ2-7
TGTGCCAGCAGTCCCCGACGGACCTCCTACGAGCAGTACTTC
CASSPRRTSYEQYF
>.|TRBV7-9|.|TRBJ2-1
TGTGCCAGCAGCCTTACAGGCCCCGGGGAGCAGTTCTTC
CASSLTGPGEQFF
>.|TRBV7-2|.|TRBJ1-4
TGTGCCAGCAGACCGGGGCAGGGTGCCGGTGAAAAACTGTTTTTT
CASRPGQGAGEKLFF
>TRBD1|TRBV25-1|.|TRBJ1-1
TGTGCCAGCAGTGTCGGACAGGTGAACACTGAAGCTTTCTTT
CASSVGQVNTEAFF
>.|TRBV7-9|.|TRBJ1-1
TGTGCCAGCAGCCGCGAGACGGGAAATGCTGAAGCTTTCTTT
CASSRETGNAEAFF
>.|TRBV7-9|.|TRBJ2-1
TGTGCCAGCAGCTTCTTTCCGCAATACAATGAGCAGTTCTTC
CASSFFPQYNEQFF
>TRBD1|TRBV5-1|.|TRBJ2-2
TGCGCCAGCAGACCCCCGGGACAGGGGGTTTTCGGGGAGCTGTTTTTT
CASRPPGQGVFGELFF
>.|TRBV5-1|.|TRBJ2-2
TGCGCCAGCAGGGTACAGCGGGTGAACACCGGGGAGCTGTTTTTT
CASRVQRVNTGELFF
>.|TRBV27|.|TRBJ1-6
TGTGCCAGCAGTTCTAACACTTCACCCCTCCACTTT
CASSSNTSPLHF
>.|TRBV28|once|TRBJ2-5
TGTGCCAGCAGTTTTGGCCAGGGGAGAGAGACCCAGTACTTC
CASSFGQGRETQYF
>TRBD2|TRBV27|.|TRBJ2-2
TGTGCCAGCAGTTTATCCTGGCTAGCGGGCGGGGAGCTGTTTTTT
CASSLSWLAGGELFF
>.|TRBV28|once|TRBJ2-7
TGTGCCAGCAGAATAAATCAGGTCTACGAGCAGTACTTC
CASRINQVYEQYF
>.|TRBV6-1|.|TRBJ2-7
TGTGCCACCGCCGGGCACTCCTACGAGCAGTACTTC
CATAGHSYEQYF
>TRBD1|TRBV28|once|TRBJ1-1
TGTGCCAGCAGTTCCCAGGGGGGGAGAACTGAAGCTTTCTTT
CASSSQGGRTEAFF
>.|TRBV11-3|.|TRBJ2-2
TGTGCCAGCAGCTTAGGAGGAGCGAACACCGGGGAGCTGTTTTTT
CASSLGGANTGELFF
>.|TRBV6-1|.|TRBJ2-6
TGTGCCAGCAGTGAATCCAGGTCTGCTGGGGCCAACGTCCTGACTTTC
CASSESRSAGANVLTF
>TRBD1|TRBV9|.|TRBJ2-7
TGTGCCAGCAGCACCGGACAGGGGAGCTACGAGCAGTACTTC
CASSTGQGSYEQYF
>.|TRBV9|few|TRBJ2-3
TGTGCCAGCAGCGCGTACACAGATACGCAGTATTTT
CASSAYTDTQYF
>TRBD1|TRBV5-1|.|TRBJ2-7
TGCGCCAGCAGCTTGGCGCCCCCGGGACAGAGAATCTACGAGCAGTACTTC
CASSLAPPGQRIYEQYF
>TRBD2|TRBV4-1|.|TRBJ2-2
TGCGCCAGCGGGTCGGCTAGCGGTAGGTCCGGGGAGCTGTTTTTT
CASGSASGRSGELFF
>.|TRBV7-9|.|TRBJ2-4
TGTGCCAGCAGCTTAGATCTTACGTTGGCCAAAAACATTCAGTACTTC
CASSLDLTLAKNIQYF
>.|TRBV2|.|TRBJ2-2
TGTGCCAGCAGTAGGGCTGGGGGAAGCACCGGGGAGCTGTTTTTT
CASSRAGGSTGELFF